The rows below give T cell receptor beta chains drawn from one sample of a study of CD8 T cells in ankylosing spondylitis. Using its own MiXCR run on the 5' RACE reads, TCRdb lists one record per CDR3 protein. The table has 85,000 to 100,000 distinct CDR3 sequences, around 10% seen once. Material for sequencing was blood, either unsorted or a sorted T cell fraction (not recorded which). These receptors originate from a male donor with ankylosing spondylitis or in good health (not recorded which). Each CDR3 is given without its conserved first and last residue. The D gene is left open where the match is weak.

v_call	cdr3_length	d_call	cdr3_aa
TRBV9	13	.	ASSVEAQNSYGYT
TRBV5-1	12	.	ASSFGTSTDTQY
TRBV2	9	TRBD1	QSTGDTEAF
TRBV12-3/TRBV12-4	10	.	ASNQNTGELF
TRBV6-4	13	TRBD2	ASSRTSGDQETQY
TRBV30	11	.	AWSVRGFQPQH
TRBV2	17	TRBD2	ASSELLTSGGLAKNIQY
TRBV30	10	.	AWSVGSETQY
TRBV7-2	9	.	ASSLREAQY
TRBV6-1	15	TRBD1	ASSGRDRVVANYGYT
TRBV10-3	14	.	AISERVGPAYNEQF
TRBV12-3/TRBV12-4	12	.	ASRSDSPNQPQH
TRBV12-3/TRBV12-4	12	.	ASSPSYSTDTQY
TRBV5-1	15	TRBD2	ASSRIAGGLSYNEQF
TRBV15	11	.	ATSTVMQETQY
TRBV5-1	11	.	ASSLDSTGELF
TRBV29-1	9	.	SVSREGAKY
TRBV7-2	10	.	ASLGANYEQY
TRBV20-1	12	.	SARQLQRVYEQY
TRBV25-1	11	.	ASSEIRSETQY
TRBV2	13	TRBD1	ASSEQRQGFNEQF
TRBV25-1	14	.	ASSRSLTLNTGELF
TRBV6-1	13	TRBD1	ASGDPGTANEKLF
TRBV24-1	19	TRBD2	ATSDPGGTSGGAEAKNIQY
TRBV15	14	.	ATSREGGRTVGELF
TRBV10-3	13	.	AISESEGDYTEAF
TRBV3-1	12	TRBD2	ASSPSGGPYEQF
TRBV29-1	10	.	SVESGANVLT
TRBV12-3/TRBV12-4	12	.	ASSLESRNSPLH
TRBV7-9	13	.	AITPGSIVQETQY
TRBV27	15	TRBD2	ASSERLIAGGLNEQF
TRBV7-3	13	.	ASSLGQEGIYEQY
TRBV5-1	11	.	ASSLEGTYEQY
TRBV27	11	TRBD1	ASSITGVHEQY
TRBV5-1	10	.	ASSLDNNEQF